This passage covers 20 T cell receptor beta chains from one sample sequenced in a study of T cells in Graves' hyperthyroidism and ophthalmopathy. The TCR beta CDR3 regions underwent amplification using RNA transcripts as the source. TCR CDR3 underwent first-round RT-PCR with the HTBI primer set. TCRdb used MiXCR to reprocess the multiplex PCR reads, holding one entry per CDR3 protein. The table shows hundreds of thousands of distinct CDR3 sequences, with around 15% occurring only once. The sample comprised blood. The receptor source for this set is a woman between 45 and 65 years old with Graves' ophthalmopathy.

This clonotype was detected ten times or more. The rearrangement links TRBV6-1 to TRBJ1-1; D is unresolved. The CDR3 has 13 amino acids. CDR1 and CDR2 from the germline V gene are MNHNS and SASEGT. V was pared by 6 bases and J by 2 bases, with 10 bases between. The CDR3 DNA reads TGTGCCAGCAGCCCGAGGACTAACACTGAAGCTTTCTTT. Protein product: CASSPRTNTEAFF.

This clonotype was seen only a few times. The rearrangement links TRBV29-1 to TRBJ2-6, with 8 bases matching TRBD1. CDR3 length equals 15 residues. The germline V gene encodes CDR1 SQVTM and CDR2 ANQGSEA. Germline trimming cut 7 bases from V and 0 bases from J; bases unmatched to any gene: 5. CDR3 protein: CSATGAGSGANVLTF. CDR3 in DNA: TGCAGCGCGACAGGGGCCGGCTCTGGGGCCAACGTCCTGACTTTC.

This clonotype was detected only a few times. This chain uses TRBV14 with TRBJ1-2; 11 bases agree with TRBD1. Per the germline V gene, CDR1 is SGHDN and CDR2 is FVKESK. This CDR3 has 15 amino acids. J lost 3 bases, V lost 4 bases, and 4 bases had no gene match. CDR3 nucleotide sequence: TGTGCCAGCAGCCGCGGGACAGGGGGTTACTATGGCTACACCTTC. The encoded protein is CASSRGTGGYYGYTF.

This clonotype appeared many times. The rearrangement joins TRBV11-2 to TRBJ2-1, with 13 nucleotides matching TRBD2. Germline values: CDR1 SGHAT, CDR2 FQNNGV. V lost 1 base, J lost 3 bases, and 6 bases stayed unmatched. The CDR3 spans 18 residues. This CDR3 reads CASSLAGLAGVGYNEQFF. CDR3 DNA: TGTGCCAGCAGCTTAGCCGGACTAGCGGGAGTTGGCTACAATGAGCAGTTCTTC. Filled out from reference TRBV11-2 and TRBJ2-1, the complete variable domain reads EAGVAQSPRYKIIEKRQSVAFWCNPISGHATLYWYQQILGQGPKLLIQFQNNGVVDDSQLPKDRFSAERLKGVDSTLKIQPAKLEDSAVYLCASSLAGLAGVGYNEQFFGPGTRLTVL.

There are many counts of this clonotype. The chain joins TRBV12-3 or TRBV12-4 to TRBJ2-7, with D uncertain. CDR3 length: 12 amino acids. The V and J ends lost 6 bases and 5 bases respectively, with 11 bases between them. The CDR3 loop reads CASSNPPHEQYF. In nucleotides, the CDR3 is TGTGCCAGCAGCAACCCGCCCCACGAGCAGTACTTC.

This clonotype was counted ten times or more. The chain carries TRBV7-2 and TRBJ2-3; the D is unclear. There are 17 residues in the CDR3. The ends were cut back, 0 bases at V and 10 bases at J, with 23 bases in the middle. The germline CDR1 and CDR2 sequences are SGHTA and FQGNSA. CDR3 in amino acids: CASSLAGSSGRRYAQYF. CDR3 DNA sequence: TGTGCCAGCAGCTTAGCCGGATCATCGGGCAGGCGATACGCGCAGTATTTT.

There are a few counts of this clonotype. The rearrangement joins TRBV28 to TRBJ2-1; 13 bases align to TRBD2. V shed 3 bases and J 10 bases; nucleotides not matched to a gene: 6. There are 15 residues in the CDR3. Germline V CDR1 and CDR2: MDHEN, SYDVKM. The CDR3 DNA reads TGTGCCAGCAGTTTTCCCGGACTAGCGGGAGAAGAGCAGTTCTTC. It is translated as CASSFPGLAGEEQFF.

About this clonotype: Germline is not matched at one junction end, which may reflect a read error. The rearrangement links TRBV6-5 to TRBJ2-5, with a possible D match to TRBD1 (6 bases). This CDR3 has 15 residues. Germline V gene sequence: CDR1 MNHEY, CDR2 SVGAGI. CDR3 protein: CASSSAGTPQETRYF. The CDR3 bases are TGTGCCAGCAGTTCCGCCGGGACACCACAAGAGACCCGGTACTTC.

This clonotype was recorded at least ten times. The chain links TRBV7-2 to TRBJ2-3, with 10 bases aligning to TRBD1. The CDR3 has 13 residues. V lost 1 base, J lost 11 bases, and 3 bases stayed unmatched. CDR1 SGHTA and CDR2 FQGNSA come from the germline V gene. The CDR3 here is CASSLERDRGQYF. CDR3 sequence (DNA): TGTGCCAGCAGCTTAGAGCGGGACAGGGGGCAGTATTTT.

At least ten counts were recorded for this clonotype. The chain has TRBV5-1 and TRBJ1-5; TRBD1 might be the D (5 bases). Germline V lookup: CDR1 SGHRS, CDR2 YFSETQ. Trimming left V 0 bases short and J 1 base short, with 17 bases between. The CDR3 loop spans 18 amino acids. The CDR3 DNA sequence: TGCGCCAGCAGCTTGGCCCCGGGATCCGGGGGAAGCAATCAGCCCCAGCATTTT. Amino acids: CASSLAPGSGGSNQPQHF. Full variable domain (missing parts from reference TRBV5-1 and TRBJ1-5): KAGVTQTPRYLIKTRGQQVTLSCSPISGHRSVSWYQQTPGQGLQFLFEYFSETQRNKGNFPGRFSGRQFSNSRSEMNVSTLELGDSALYLCASSLAPGSGGSNQPQHFGDGTRLSIL.

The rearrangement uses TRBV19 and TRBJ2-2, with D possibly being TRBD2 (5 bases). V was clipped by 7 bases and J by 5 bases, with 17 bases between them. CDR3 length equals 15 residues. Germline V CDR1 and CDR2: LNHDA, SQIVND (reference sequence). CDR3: CASILAEGWTGELFF. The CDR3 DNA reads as TGTGCCAGTATTCTGGCAGAGGGATGGACCGGGGAGCTGTTTTTT.

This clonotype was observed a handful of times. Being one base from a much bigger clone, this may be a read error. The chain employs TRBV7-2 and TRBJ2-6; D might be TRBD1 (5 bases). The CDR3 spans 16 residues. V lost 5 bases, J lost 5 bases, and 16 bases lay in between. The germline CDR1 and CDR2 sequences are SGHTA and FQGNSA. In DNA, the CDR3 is TGTGCCAGCAGCCTATTAGTGGGGCTTCGGGCCAACGTCCTGACTTTC. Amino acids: CASSLLVGLRANVLTF. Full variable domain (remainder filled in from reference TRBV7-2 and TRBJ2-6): GAGVSQSPSNKVTEKGKDVELRCDPISGHTALYWYRQSLGQGLEFLIYFQGNSAPDKSGLPSDRFSAERTGGSVSTLTIQRTQQEDSAVYLCASSLLVGLRANVLTFGAGSRLTVL.

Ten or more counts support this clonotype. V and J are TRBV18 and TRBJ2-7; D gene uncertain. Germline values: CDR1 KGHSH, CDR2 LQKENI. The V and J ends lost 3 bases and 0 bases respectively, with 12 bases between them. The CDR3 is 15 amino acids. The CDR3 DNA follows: TGTGCCAGCTCACCCCTTAGTGTGAGCTCCTACGAGCAGTACTTC. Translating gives CASSPLSVSSYEQYF.

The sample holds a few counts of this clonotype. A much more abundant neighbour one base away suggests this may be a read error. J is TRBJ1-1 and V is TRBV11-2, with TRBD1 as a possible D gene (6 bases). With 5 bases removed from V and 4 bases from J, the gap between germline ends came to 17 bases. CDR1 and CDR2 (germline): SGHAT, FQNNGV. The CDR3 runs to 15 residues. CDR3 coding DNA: TGTGCCAGCAGCCCCCCTGAGGGGACAAGCACTGAAGCTTTCTTT. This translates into CASSPPEGTSTEAFF.

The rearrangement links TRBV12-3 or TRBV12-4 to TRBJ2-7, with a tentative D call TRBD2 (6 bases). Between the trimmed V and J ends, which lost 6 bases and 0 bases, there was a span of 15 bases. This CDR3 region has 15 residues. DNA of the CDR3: TGTGCCAGCAGCCAAACTAACGGGAGCTCCTACGAGCAGTACTTC. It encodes CASSQTNGSSYEQYF.

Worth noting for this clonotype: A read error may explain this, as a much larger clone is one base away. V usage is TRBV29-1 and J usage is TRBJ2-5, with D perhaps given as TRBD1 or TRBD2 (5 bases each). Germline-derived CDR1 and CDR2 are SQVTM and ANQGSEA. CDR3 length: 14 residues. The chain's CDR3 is CSVEARGRGEIQYF. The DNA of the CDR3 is TGCAGCGTTGAAGCACGGGGACGTGGGGAGATCCAGTACTTC.

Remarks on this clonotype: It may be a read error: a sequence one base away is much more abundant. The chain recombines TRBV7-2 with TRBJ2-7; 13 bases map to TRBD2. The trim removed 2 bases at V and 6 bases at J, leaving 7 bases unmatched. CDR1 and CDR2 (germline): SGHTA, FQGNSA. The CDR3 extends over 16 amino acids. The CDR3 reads CASSLRTSGSFREQYF. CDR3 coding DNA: TGTGCCAGCAGCTTACGGACTAGCGGGAGTTTCCGCGAGCAGTACTTC. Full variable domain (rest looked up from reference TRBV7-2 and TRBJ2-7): GAGVSQSPSNKVTEKGKDVELRCDPISGHTALYWYRQSLGQGLEFLIYFQGNSAPDKSGLPSDRFSAERTGGSVSTLTIQRTQQEDSAVYLCASSLRTSGSFREQYFGPGTRLTVT.

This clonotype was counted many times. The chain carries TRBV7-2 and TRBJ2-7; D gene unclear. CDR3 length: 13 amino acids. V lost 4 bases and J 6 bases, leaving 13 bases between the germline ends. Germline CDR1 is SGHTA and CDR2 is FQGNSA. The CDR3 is CASSYSSKGEQYF. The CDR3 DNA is TGTGCCAGCAGCTACAGCTCTAAAGGCGAGCAGTACTTC.

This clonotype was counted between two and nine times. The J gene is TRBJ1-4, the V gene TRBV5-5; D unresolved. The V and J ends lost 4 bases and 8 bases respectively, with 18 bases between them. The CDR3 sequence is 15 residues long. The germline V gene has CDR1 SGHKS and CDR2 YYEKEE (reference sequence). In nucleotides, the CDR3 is TGTGCCAGCAGCGCCCGGGCTCCCCCGGGGGAAAAACTGTTTTTT. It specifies CASSARAPPGEKLFF.

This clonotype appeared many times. The CDR3 spells CSGGSGTGPNEQFF. The CDR3 coding sequence is TGCAGCGGGGGATCCGGGACAGGGCCCAATGAGCAGTTCTTC. The V and J genes are TRBV29-1 and TRBJ2-1; 9 bases agree with TRBD1. There are 14 residues in the CDR3. Germline assignment: CDR1 SQVTM and CDR2 ANQGSEA. Unmatched junction bases numbered 10, after V lost 7 bases and J lost 6 bases.